This T cell receptor (beta chain) was sequenced during a study of blood T cells in healthy people across ages. Study information: Capture via template switching afforded approximately one barcoded beta molecule per two T cells.

Per individual sample, total RNA of at least 5 micrograms was extracted. Study-wide results and limits: Strong correlation was found linking TCR beta diversity to naive T cell percentage.

The ends were cut back, 7 bases at V and 0 bases at J, with 15 bases in the middle. CDR3 length: 14 amino acids. Germline V lookup: CDR1 SQVTM, CDR2 ANQGSEA. Using a J-beta primer mix together with a sample-barcoded 5' primer, a second PCR was run for roughly 7 to 12 cycles. TCRdb recomputed calls from the 5' RACE reads with MiXCR, one row per CDR3 protein. The sample lists 750,000 to 950,000 distinct CDR3 sequences, 40% to 65% occurring once. This clonotype was recorded a few times. Its antigen remains unknown. This chain connects TRBV29-1 to TRBJ1-2; D is possibly TRBD1 (5 bases). The sequencing sample was made of blood. This TCR derives from an elderly man in good health. The DNA of the CDR3 is TGCAGCGCTGACGGGACCCACTCTAACTATGGCTACACCTTC. It is translated as CSADGTHSNYGYTF.